Detailed here is one TCR beta chain. The antigen is unknown. Data came from immunoSEQ multiplex PCR; TCRdb stores just in-frame clones and leaves some out. The sample lists 15,000 or so clones, approximately 57% seen once, with about 14% in the top ten. This entry is derived from a study of CD4+ T cells in melanoma. Study conclusions and caveats: A reported correlation linked neoantigen-specific CD4+ T cells to CD8+, macrophage and B cell function.

The CDR3 runs 13 residues. Trimming stripped 3 bases from V and 9 bases from J, with 12 bases between. Germline assignment: CDR1 MNHEY and CDR2 SVGAGI. The receptor's source is a human donor with melanoma. The rearrangement joins TRBV6-5 to TRBJ1-5; a weak D match, TRBD1 (5 bases). The sequenced material came from cells from a culture (not recorded whether cultured in vitro). The CDR3 loop reads CASSYGGVGPQHF. The CDR3 DNA reads as TGTGCCAGCAGTTATGGGGGGGTGGGGCCCCAGCATTTT.